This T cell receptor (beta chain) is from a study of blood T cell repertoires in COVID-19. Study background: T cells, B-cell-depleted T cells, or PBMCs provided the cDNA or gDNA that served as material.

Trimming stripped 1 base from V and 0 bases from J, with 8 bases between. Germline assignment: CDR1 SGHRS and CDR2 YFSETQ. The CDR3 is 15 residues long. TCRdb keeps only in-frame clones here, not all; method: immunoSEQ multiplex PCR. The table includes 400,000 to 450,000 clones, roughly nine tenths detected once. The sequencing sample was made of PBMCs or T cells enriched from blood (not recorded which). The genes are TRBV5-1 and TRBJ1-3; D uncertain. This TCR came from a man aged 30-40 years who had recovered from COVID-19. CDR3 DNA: TGCGCCAGCAGCTTGAGCCTGAGCTCTGGAAACACCATATATTTT. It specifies CASSLSLSSGNTIYF.